This T cell receptor (beta chain) was sequenced in a study of T cells in Graves' hyperthyroidism and ophthalmopathy. About the research overall: Peripheral blood was secured at the point of initial diagnosis, before any treatment. General observations from the study: The model anticipated ophthalmopathy a median about six months pre-onset.

Germline V gene data show CDR1 as SNHLY and CDR2 as FYNNEI. CDR3 length: 14 residues. The V gene end was trimmed by 4 bases and the J gene end by 9 bases; junction bases not matched to a gene: 7. RNA transcripts gave rise to amplified TCR beta CDR3 regions. First-round RT-PCR of the TCR CDR3 relied on the HTBI primer set. Using its own MiXCR run on the multiplex PCR reads, TCRdb lists one record per CDR3 protein. The sample records about 200,000 distinct CDR3 sequences, less than 20% being singletons. This clonotype was picked up many times. Its antigen is still unknown. This chain connects TRBV2 to TRBJ2-1; TRBD2 matches at 9 bases. The specimen was blood. This TCR was recovered from a woman in her forties or fifties with Graves' hyperthyroidism. This chain's CDR3 is CASSVDSGRSEQFF. CDR3 bases: TGTGCCAGCAGTGTTGATAGCGGGAGAAGTGAGCAGTTCTTC.